The source of this TCR beta chain is a study of T-cell reconstitution after alpha-beta-depleted transplantation in children (dated by TCRdb to the mid-2010s). Study-wide context: The study quantitatively tracked T-cell immune reconstitution after TCRalphabeta/CD19-depleted allogeneic hematopoietic cell transplantation in children using TCR repertoire profiling. What the study reported, not specific to this receptor: The apparently early alphabetaT-cell count recovery about two months after transplant was reportedly dependent on only several hundred rapidly expanded clones derived from non-depleted graft cells. Over subsequent months, a decline in hyperexpanded clone frequencies was noted, and after one year, T-cell counts and TCRbeta diversity were mostly ascribed to newly produced T cells. In some patients, the high TCRbeta diversity seen at day 60 was put down to recipient T cells and intrathymic progenitors that had survived conditioning.

The treatment or condition label for this specimen denotes: allogeneic hematopoietic cell transplantation with graft depleted of TCRalphabeta T cells and CD19 B cells. Transplant recipients were children who received TCRalphabeta/CD19-depleted allogeneic hematopoietic cell grafts. Libraries were constructed by PCR. The reads were generated on an Illumina HiSeq 2500. TCR library preparation used molecular barcoding, with unique molecular identifiers applied to normalize quantification of the TCRbeta repertoire. TCRdb passed the public sequencing reads through fastp at Q25 and MiXCR, retaining productive beta sequences. Entries that share a CDR3 protein sequence are merged under the most common genes and DNA. Counted in this sample were fewer than 350,000 distinct CDR3 sequences; over 7.5% of them appeared once. The ten most abundant clones make up about 8.2% of the sample. V is trimmed back by 7 bases and J by 3 bases, and the junction contains 12 bases that no gene match accounts for. For CDR1 and CDR2, the germline V gene lists MNHNS and SASEGT. The CDR3 covers 15 residues, taking in both the cysteine and the phenylalanine. Here the CDR3 DNA is all that survives: 45 bases in frame from base 1.

Concerning this clonotype: Its binding antigen is unknown. Base qualities are not provided; no much larger clone lies one nucleotide away.

In this chain, TRBV6-1 is recombined with TRBJ2-7, with 7 junctional bases fitting TRBD2. The sequence came from a female patient under 10 years old who had a stem cell transplant for Fanconi anemia, so the T cells may come from the graft donor. The source material was peripheral blood, sampled 360 days after TCRalphabeta/CD19-depleted stem cell transplant. The base sequence is TGTGCCAGCACTGCGGGAGTAGCGGACCACTACGAGCAGTACTTC. Translation gives CASTAGVADHYEQYF.